This T cell receptor beta chain was obtained from a study of T cells after yellow fever vaccination. Whole-study results and caveats: FACS-sorted repertoires might harbor abundant contaminating clonotypes from the bulk population. Clonotypes appearing in both CD4 and CD8 compartments existed, and their share was small. A weaker but faster secondary response was observed, peaking on day 5 versus 15.

Trimming left V 7 bases short and J 7 bases short, with 11 bases between. The CDR3 covers 12 residues. TCRdb called the 5' RACE reads again in MiXCR, with one record for every CDR3 protein. The table has 75,000 to 100,000 distinct CDR3 sequences, about 8.2% seen once. The input for sequencing was CD8+ T cells not binding an NS4B(214-222) dextramer, sorted from PBMCs, taken less than 18 days after the first yellow fever vaccination. The chain recombines TRBV12-3 or TRBV12-4 with TRBJ1-3; D call uncertain. This sequence was found in a man aged 18 to 30 who received the YFV17D yellow fever vaccine. DNA for the CDR3: TGTGCCAGCAAAACCGCGGATAACACCATATATTTT. Amino acids: CASKTADNTIYF.